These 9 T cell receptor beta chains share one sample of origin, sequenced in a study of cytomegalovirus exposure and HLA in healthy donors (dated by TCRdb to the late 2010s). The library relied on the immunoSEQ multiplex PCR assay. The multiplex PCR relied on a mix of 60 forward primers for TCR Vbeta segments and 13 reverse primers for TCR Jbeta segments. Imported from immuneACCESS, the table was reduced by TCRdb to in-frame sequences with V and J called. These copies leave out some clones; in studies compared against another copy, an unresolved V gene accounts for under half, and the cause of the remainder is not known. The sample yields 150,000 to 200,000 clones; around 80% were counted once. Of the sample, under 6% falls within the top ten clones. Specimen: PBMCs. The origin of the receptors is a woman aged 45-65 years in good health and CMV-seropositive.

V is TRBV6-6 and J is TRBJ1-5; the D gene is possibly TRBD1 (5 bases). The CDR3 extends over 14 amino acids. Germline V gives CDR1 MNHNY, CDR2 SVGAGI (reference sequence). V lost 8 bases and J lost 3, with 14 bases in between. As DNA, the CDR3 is TGTGCCAGCGAGGGACTCTGGAACAATCAGCCCCAGCATTTT. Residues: CASEGLWNNQPQHF.

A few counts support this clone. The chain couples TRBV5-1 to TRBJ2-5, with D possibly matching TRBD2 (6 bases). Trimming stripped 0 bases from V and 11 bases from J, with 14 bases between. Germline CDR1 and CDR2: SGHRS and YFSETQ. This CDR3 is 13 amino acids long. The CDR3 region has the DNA TGCGCCAGCAGCTTGGTTACGGGGGAAGAGCAGTACTTC. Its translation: CASSLVTGEEQYF.

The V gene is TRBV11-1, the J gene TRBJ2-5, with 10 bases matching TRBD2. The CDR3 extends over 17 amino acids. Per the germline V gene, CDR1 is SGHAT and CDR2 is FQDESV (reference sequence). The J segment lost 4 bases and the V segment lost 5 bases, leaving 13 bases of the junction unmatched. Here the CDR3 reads CASSPGLAGEYVETQYF. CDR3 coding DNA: TGTGCCAGCAGCCCGGGGCTAGCGGGGGAGTATGTAGAGACCCAGTACTTC.

The chain's CDR3 is CASSSTGGGEQYF. CDR3 coding DNA: TGTGCCAGCAGCTCGACGGGCGGGGGGGAGCAGTACTTC. The chain combines TRBV7-9 with TRBJ2-7, with 8 bases lining up with TRBD2. There are 13 residues in the CDR3. V lost 4 bases and J lost 7; bases outside the gene matches: 6. The germline V gene has CDR1 SEHNR and CDR2 FQNEAQ (reference sequence).

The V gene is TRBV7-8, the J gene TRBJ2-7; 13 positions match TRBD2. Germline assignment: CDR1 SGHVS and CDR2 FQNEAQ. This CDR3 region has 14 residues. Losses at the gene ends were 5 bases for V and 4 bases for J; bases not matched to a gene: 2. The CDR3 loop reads CASSQGLAGYEQYF. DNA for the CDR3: TGTGCCAGCAGCCAGGGACTAGCGGGATACGAGCAGTACTTC.

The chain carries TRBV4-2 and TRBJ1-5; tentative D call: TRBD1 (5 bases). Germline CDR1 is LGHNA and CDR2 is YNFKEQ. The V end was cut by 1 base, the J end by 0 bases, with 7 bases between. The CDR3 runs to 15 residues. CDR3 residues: CASSQGQNSNQPQHF. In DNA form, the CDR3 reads TGTGCCAGCAGCCAAGGACAGAATAGCAATCAGCCCCAGCATTTT.

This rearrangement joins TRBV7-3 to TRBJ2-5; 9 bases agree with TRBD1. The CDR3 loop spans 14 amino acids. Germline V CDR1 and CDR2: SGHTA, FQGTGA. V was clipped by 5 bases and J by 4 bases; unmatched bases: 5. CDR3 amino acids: CASSQTGGRETQYF. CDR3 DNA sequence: TGTGCCAGCAGCCAGACAGGGGGAAGAGAGACCCAGTACTTC.

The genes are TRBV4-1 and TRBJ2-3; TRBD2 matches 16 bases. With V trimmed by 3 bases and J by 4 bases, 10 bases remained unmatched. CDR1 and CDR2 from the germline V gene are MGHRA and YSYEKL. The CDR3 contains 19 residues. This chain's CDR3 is CASSQSPGLAGGLADTQYF. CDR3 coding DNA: TGCGCCAGCAGCCAGTCGCCGGGACTAGCGGGGGGGCTCGCAGATACGCAGTATTTT.

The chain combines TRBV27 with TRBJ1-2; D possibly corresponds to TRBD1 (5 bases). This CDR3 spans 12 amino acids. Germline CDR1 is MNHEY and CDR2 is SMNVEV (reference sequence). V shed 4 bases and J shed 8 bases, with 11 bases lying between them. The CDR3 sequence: CASSSGGFGYTF. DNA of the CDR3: TGTGCCAGCAGTTCCGGGGGGTTCGGCTACACCTTC.